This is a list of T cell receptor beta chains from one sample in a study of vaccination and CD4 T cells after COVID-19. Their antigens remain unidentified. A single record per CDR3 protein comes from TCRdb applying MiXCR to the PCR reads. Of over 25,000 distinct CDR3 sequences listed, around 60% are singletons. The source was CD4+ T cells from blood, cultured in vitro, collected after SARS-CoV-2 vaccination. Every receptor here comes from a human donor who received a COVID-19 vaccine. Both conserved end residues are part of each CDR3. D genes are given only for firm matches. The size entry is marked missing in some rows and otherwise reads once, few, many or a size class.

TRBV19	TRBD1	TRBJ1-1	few	CASRTDRLNTEAFF	TGTGCCAGTAGGACGGACAGGTTGAACACTGAAGCTTTCTTT
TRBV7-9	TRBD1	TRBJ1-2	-	CASSRQGLDGYTF	TGTGCCAGCAGCCGACAGGGACTGGATGGCTACACCTTC
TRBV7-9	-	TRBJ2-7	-	CASSLASVIYEQYF	TGTGCCAGCAGCTTAGCGTCTGTTATCTACGAGCAGTACTTC
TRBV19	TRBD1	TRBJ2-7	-	CASSTRGQGPFAEQYF	TGTGCCAGTAGTACAAGAGGACAGGGGCCCTTCGCCGAGCAGTACTTC
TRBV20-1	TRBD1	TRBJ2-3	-	CSASGDRVQTDTQYF	TGCAGTGCTAGTGGGGACAGGGTGCAGACAGATACGCAGTATTTT
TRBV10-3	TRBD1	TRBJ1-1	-	CAISEVTGEMGTEAFF	TGTGCCATCAGTGAGGTAACAGGGGAGATGGGCACTGAAGCTTTCTTT
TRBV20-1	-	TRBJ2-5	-	CSASPPGGVGETQYF	TGCAGTGCTAGCCCCCCTGGGGGAGTAGGGGAGACCCAGTACTTC
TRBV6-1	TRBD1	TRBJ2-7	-	CASTVEDRGLYEQYF	TGTGCCAGCACGGTGGAGGACAGGGGGCTCTACGAGCAGTACTTC
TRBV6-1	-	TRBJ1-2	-	CASSEHGTLYGYTF	TGTGCCAGCAGTGAACATGGCACCCTCTATGGCTACACCTTC
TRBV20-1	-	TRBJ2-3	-	CSCPGPGTDTQYF	TGCAGTTGCCCGGGCCCTGGCACAGATACGCAGTATTTT
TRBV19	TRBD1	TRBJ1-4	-	CASSVQGTGEKLFF	TGTGCCAGTAGTGTACAGGGGACGGGTGAAAAACTGTTTTTT
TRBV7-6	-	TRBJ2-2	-	CASSSTGGGELFF	TGTGCCAGCAGCTCTACAGGTGGCGGGGAGCTGTTTTTT
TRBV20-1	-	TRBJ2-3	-	CSARDWGAPDTQYF	TGCAGTGCTAGAGATTGGGGGGCCCCAGATACGCAGTATTTT
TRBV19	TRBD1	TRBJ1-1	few	CASSRDRENTEAFF	TGTGCCAGTAGTCGGGACAGAGAGAACACTGAAGCTTTCTTT